Described below is a single T cell receptor (beta chain) sequence and its context. What it binds is not known. This sample stems from a study of blood T cells in healthy people across ages. General study points: TCR beta diversity, measured per million T cells, fell in a roughly linear way with age.

A second PCR of 7 to 11 cycles used a sample-barcoded 5' primer and a J-beta primer mix. All cDNA molecules were each tagged by a template-switch adaptor with 12 random nucleotides. TCRdb redid the calling of the 5' RACE reads with MiXCR, one entry per CDR3 protein. The profile shows around 1,900,000 distinct CDR3 sequences, roughly two fifths of them singletons. The CDR3 runs to 16 residues. The germline V and J ends were trimmed by 5 bases and 5 bases, with 21 bases remaining between them. Germline V CDR1 and CDR2: SGHVS, FQNEAQ. This clonotype was obtained from a human donor in good health. The specimen was blood. The chain is built from TRBV7-8 and TRBJ1-2; tentatively, D is TRBD1 (6 bases). The CDR3 loop is CASSVDRPRRGYGYTF. DNA for the CDR3: TGTGCCAGCAGCGTAGACAGGCCCCGAAGGGGGTATGGCTACACCTTC.